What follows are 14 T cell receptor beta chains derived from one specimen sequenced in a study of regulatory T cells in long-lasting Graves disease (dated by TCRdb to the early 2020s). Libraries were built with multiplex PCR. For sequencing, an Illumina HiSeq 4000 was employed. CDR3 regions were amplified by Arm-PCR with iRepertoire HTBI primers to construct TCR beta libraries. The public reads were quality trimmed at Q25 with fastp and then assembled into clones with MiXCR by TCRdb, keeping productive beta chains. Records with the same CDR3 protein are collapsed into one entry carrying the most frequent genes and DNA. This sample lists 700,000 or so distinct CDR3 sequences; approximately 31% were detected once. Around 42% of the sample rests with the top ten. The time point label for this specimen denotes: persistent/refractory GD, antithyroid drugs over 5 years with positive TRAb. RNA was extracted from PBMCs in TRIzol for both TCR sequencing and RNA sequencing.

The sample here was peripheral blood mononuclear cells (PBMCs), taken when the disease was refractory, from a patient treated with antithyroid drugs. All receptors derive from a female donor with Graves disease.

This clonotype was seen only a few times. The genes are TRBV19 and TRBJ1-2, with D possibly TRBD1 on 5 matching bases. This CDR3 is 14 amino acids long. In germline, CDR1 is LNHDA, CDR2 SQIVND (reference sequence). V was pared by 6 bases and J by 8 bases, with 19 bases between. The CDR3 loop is CASSVREGSDGYTF. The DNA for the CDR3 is TGTGCCAGTAGCGTCAGGGAAGGGTCGGACGGCTACACCTTC.

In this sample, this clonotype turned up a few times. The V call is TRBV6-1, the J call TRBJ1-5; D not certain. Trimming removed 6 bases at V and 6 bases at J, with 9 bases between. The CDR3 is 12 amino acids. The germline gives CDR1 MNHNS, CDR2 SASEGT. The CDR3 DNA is TGTGCCAGCAGCGAGCTCTTTCAGCCCCAGCATTTT. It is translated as CASSELFQPQHF.

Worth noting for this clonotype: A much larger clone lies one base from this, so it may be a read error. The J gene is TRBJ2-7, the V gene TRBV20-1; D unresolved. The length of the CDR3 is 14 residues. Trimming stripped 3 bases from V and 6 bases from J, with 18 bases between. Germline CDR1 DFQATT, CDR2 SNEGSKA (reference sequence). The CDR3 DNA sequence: TGCAGTGCTAGCGTTGGTAATTCGGAAGGCGAGCAGTACTTC. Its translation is CSASVGNSEGEQYF.

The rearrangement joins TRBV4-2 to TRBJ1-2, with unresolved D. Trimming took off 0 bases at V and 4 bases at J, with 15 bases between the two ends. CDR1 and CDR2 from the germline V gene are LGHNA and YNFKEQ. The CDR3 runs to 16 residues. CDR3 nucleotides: TGTGCCAGCAGCCAAGATCTAGCAGGAAAATCCTATGGCTACACCTTC. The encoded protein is CASSQDLAGKSYGYTF.

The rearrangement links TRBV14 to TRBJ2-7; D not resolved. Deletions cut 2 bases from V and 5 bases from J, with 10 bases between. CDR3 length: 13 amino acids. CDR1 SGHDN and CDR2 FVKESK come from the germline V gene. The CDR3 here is CASSQHQLNEQYF. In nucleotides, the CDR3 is TGTGCCAGCAGCCAACACCAGCTAAACGAGCAGTACTTC.

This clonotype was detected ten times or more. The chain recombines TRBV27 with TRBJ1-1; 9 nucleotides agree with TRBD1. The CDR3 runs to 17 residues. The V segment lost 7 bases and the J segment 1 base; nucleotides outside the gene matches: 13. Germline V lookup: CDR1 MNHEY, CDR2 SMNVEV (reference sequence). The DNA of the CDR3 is TGTGCCAGCATCTTAAGGGCGGCGACAGGGGGGAACACTGAAGCTTTCTTT. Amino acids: CASILRAATGGNTEAFF.

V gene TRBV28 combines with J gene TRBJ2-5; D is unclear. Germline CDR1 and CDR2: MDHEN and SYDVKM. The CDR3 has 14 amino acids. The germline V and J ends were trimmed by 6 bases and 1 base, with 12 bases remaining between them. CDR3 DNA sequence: TGTGCCAGCAGCCAAGACCTAATCCAAGAGACCCAGTACTTC. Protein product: CASSQDLIQETQYF. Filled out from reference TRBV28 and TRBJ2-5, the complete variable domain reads DVKVTQSSRYLVKRTGEKVFLECVQDMDHENMFWYRQDPGLGLRLIYFSYDVKMKEKGDIPEGYSVSREKKERFSLILESASTNQTSMYLCASSQDLIQETQYFGPGTRLLVL.

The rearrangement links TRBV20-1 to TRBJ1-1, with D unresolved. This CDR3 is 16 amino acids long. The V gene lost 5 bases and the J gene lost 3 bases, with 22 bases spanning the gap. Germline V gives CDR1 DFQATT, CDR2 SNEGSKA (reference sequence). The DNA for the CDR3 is TGCAGTGCTGCGAGGAACGGAGCACGCGGGTACACTGAAGCTTTCTTT. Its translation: CSAARNGARGYTEAFF.

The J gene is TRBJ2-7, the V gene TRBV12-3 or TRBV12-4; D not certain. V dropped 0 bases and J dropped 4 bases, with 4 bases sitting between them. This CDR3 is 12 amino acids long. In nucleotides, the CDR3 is TGTGCCAGCAGTTTAGCCAAATACGAGCAGTACTTC. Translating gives CASSLAKYEQYF.

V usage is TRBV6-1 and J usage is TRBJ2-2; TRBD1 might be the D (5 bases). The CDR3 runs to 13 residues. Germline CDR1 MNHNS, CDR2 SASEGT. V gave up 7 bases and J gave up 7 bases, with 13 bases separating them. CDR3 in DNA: TGTGCCAGCAACAGGCCGGATTTCGGGGAGCTGTTTTTT. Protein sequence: CASNRPDFGELFF.

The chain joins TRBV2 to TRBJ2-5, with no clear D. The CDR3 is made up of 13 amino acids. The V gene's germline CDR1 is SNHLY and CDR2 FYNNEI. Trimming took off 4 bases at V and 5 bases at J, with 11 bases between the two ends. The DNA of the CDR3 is TGTGCCAGCAGTGTGGTATCGATGGAGACCCAGTACTTC. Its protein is CASSVVSMETQYF.

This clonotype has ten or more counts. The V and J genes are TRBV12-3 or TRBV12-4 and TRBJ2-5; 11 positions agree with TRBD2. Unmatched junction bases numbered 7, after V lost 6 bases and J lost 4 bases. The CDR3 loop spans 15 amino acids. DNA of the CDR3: TGTGCCAGCAGGAGACTAGCGGGAAACACAGAGACCCAGTACTTC. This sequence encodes CASRRLAGNTETQYF.

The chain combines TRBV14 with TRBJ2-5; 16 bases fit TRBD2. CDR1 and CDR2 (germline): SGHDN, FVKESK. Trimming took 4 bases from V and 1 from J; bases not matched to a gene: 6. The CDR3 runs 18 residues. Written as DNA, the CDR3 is TGTGCCAGCAGCCCTTTGGGACTAGCGGGAGGGTCCCAAGAGACCCAGTACTTC. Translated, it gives CASSPLGLAGGSQETQYF.

The CDR3 coding sequence is TGCAGTGCTAGGGTTTATGGGGCCCAAGAGACCCAGTACTTC. Translated, it gives CSARVYGAQETQYF. This chain connects TRBV20-1 to TRBJ2-5, with D possibly TRBD1 on 5 matching bases. This CDR3 contains 14 residues. The ends were cut back, 3 bases at V and 1 base at J, with 12 bases in the middle. CDR1 and CDR2 (germline): DFQATT, SNEGSKA (reference sequence).